Shown below are 15 T cell receptor beta chains from a single sample sequenced in a study of blood T cell repertoires in COVID-19 (dated by TCRdb to 2019 to 2021). The protocol used for the library was the immunoSEQ multiplex PCR assay. Sourced from immuneACCESS, this table was stored by TCRdb with only in-frame sequences that have V and J called. A share of the clones is absent; for the studies checked, an unresolved V gene accounts for under half, and the remainder has no known explanation. This sample lists under 100,000 clones; 70% to 85% were detected once. The ten largest make up 2.5% to 3.5% of the sample. The sequenced sample consisted of peripheral blood. These receptors all come from a woman of 80 years or more with COVID-19, enrolled during active disease.

The V gene is TRBV20-1, the J gene TRBJ2-7, with TRBD1 identical over 7 bases. The J segment lost 8 bases and the V segment lost 6 bases, leaving 7 bases of the junction unmatched. The CDR3 is 11 residues long. Germline V gene lookup returns CDR1 DFQATT and CDR2 SNEGSKA (reference sequence). CDR3 protein: CSAVDREQQYF. CDR3 nucleotides: TGCAGTGCGGTCGACAGGGAACAGCAGTACTTC.

The chain joins TRBV30 to TRBJ1-2, with a tentative D call TRBD1 (6 bases). The CDR3 extends over 16 amino acids. The V end lost 0 bases, the J end lost 4 bases, and 18 bases lay between the germline ends. CDR1 and CDR2 from the germline V gene are GTSNPN and SVGIG (reference sequence). The CDR3 loop reads CAWSVLSRGPLYGYTF. In DNA form, the CDR3 reads TGTGCCTGGAGTGTACTCAGCAGGGGCCCGCTCTATGGCTACACCTTC.

The V call is TRBV10-3, the J call TRBJ2-5; tentatively, D is TRBD2 (7 bases). The V end lost 3 bases, the J end lost 0 bases, and 14 bases lay between the germline ends. The CDR3 covers 16 residues. Per germline, CDR1 ENHRY and CDR2 SYGVKD. As DNA, the CDR3 is TGTGCCATCAGTGATAGGAGGGGGGGCGACCAAGAGACCCAGTACTTC. Translating gives CAISDRRGGDQETQYF.

The V and J genes are TRBV2 and TRBJ1-4, with TRBD1 identical over 9 bases. Germline lookup yields CDR1 SNHLY and CDR2 FYNNEI. The CDR3 is 14 residues long. V dropped 6 bases and J dropped 5; count of bases not matched to a gene: 4. The DNA for the CDR3 is TGTGCCAGCAGGGTACAGGGGGCAAATGAAAAACTGTTTTTT. Encoded protein: CASRVQGANEKLFF.

This rearrangement joins TRBV9 to TRBJ1-1; no clear D. CDR1 SGDLS and CDR2 YYNGEE come from the germline V gene. Trimming took 0 bases from V and 6 from J, leaving 9 bases between them. This CDR3 contains 13 residues. CDR3 protein: CASSVAGGSEAFF. DNA for the CDR3: TGTGCCAGCAGCGTAGCAGGAGGTTCTGAAGCTTTCTTT.

CDR3 protein: CASSPATGDGYGYTF. The CDR3 DNA reads as TGTGCCAGCTCACCTGCGACAGGGGACGGCTATGGCTACACCTTC. The chain carries TRBV18 and TRBJ1-2, with 8 bases that match TRBD1. The CDR3 totals 15 residues. Germline CDR1 and CDR2: KGHSH and LQKENI. J lost 4 bases, V lost 3 bases, and 7 bases had no gene match.

The rearrangement uses TRBV30 and TRBJ2-2; D gene unclear. This CDR3 comprises 13 residues. Germline V gene data show CDR1 as GTSNPN and CDR2 as SVGIG (reference sequence). Trimming stripped 2 bases from V and 4 bases from J, with 8 bases between. CDR3 region: CAWSREFTGELFF. The CDR3, as DNA: TGTGCCTGGAGTAGAGAATTCACCGGGGAGCTGTTTTTT. Drawing the rest from reference TRBV30 and TRBJ2-2, the complete variable domain is SQTIHQWPATLVQPVGSPLSLECTVEGTSNPNLYWYRQAAGRGLQLLFYSVGIGQISSEVPQNLSASRPQDRQFILSSKKLLLSDSGFYLCAWSREFTGELFFGEGSRLTVL.

This chain links TRBV27 with TRBJ2-2; 8 nucleotides align to TRBD2. This CDR3 is built from 14 residues. Looked up from germline, CDR1 is MNHEY and CDR2 is SMNVEV (reference sequence). Losses at the gene ends were 6 bases for V and 7 bases for J; bases not matched to a gene: 7. The CDR3 sequence is CASRGGRRVGELFF. The CDR3 nucleotides are TGTGCCAGCAGGGGCGGGAGGAGGGTCGGGGAGCTGTTTTTT.

The chain joins TRBV23-1 to TRBJ2-3, with 10 bases fitting TRBD1. TRBV23-1 is classed as an ORF, of uncertain function. The CDR3 covers 17 residues. V shed 3 bases, J shed 7 bases, and the junction held 13 bases outside the gene matches. The CDR3 coding sequence is TGCGCCAGCAGTCACTCCGCCGAGGACAGGGGGAATCATACGCAGTATTTT. Amino acid sequence: CASSHSAEDRGNHTQYF.

The rearrangement uses TRBV30 and TRBJ1-6; the match to TRBD1 covers 7 bases. With 2 bases clipped from V and 1 base from J, the junction kept 8 bases outside the gene matches. There are 17 residues in the CDR3. Germline CDR1 is GTSNPN and CDR2 is SVGIG (reference sequence). CDR3 bases: TGTGCCTGGAGTCCCAACAGGGGTGCGTCCTATAATTCACCCCTCCACTTT. Residues: CAWSPNRGASYNSPLHF.

In DNA, the CDR3 is TGTGCCAGCAGTATAAGGGCAGGGGAAAAACTGTTTTTT. Its protein is CASSIRAGEKLFF. The V and J genes are TRBV12-3 or TRBV12-4 and TRBJ1-4; D might be TRBD1 (5 bases). V was clipped by 5 bases and J by 8 bases, with 12 bases between them. The CDR3 runs 13 residues.

The chain employs TRBV12-2 and TRBJ1-5; TRBD1 is the table's D call, not checked against the DNA. TRBV12-2 is labeled a pseudogene. CDR3 size: 16 residues. The CDR3 reads CASRPLDTLGNQPQHF. The CDR3 coding sequence is TGTGCAAGTCGCCCTTTGGACACCTTAGGGAATCAGCCCCAGCATTTT.

This chain links TRBV27 with TRBJ2-7, with 8 bases fitting TRBD1. Germline CDR1 MNHEY, CDR2 SMNVEV (reference sequence). CDR3 size: 13 residues. After removal of 3 bases from V and 7 bases from J, the junction contained 5 bases not matched to a gene. CDR3 region: CASSFRGLEEQYF. The CDR3 bases are TGTGCCAGCAGTTTCAGGGGGCTAGAAGAGCAGTACTTC.

This sequence joins TRBV5-4 and TRBJ1-4; TRBD1 is a possible D gene (5 bases). Looked up from germline, CDR1 is SGHNT and CDR2 is YYREEE (reference sequence). V shed 0 bases and J shed 8 bases, with 11 bases lying between them. The CDR3 length is 14 residues. CDR3 loop: CASSLGAGMEKLFF. The DNA of the CDR3 is TGTGCCAGCAGCTTGGGTGCAGGGATGGAAAAACTGTTTTTT.

The CDR3 is CASSYQGVHYGYTF. In nucleotides, the CDR3 is TGTGCCAGCAGCTACCAGGGGGTCCACTATGGCTACACCTTC. The chain combines TRBV7-8 with TRBJ1-2; 7 bases are a match to TRBD1. Germline CDR1 is SGHVS and CDR2 is FQNEAQ. V was pared by 4 bases and J by 3 bases, with 5 bases of the junction left unmatched. The CDR3 length is 14 residues.